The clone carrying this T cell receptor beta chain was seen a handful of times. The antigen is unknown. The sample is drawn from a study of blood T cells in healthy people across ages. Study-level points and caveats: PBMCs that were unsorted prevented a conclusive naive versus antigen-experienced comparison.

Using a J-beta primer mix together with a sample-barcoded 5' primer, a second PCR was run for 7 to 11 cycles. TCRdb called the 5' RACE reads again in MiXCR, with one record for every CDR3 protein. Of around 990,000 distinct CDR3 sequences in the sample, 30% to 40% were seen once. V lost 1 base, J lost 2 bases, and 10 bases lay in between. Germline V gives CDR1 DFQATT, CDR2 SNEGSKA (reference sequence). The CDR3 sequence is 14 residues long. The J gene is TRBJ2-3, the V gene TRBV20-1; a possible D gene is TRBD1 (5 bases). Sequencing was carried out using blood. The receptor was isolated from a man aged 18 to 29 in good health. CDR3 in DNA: TGCAGTGCTAGAGCGGGCAGGGCCACAGATACGCAGTATTTT. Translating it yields CSARAGRATDTQYF.